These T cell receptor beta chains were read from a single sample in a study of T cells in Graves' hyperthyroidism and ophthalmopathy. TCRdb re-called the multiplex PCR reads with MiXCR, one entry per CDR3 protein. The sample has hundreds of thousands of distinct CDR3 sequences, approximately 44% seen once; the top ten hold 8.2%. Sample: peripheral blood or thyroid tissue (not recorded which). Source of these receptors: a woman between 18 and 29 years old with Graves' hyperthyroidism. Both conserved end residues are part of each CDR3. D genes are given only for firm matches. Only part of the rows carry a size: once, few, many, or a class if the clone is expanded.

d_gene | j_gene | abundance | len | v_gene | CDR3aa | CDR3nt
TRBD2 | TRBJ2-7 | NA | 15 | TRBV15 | CATSSGLAGHNEQYF | TGTGCCACCAGCAGTGGACTAGCGGGGCACAATGAGCAGTACTTC
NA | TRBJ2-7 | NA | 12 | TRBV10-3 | CATMEGGGEQYF | TGTGCAACCATGGAGGGGGGAGGTGAGCAGTACTTC
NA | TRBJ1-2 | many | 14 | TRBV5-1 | CASSLSSGNYGYTF | TGCGCCAGCAGCTTGTCATCCGGGAACTATGGCTACACCTTC
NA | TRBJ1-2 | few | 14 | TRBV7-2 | CASSLMGYGDGYTF | TGTGCCAGCAGCTTAATGGGATACGGTGATGGCTACACCTTC
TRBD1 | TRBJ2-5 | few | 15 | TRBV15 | CATSTRDRVGETQYF | TGTGCCACCAGCACCCGGGACAGGGTGGGAGAGACCCAGTACTTC
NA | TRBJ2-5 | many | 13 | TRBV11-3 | CASSLEEGQTQYF | TGTGCCAGCAGCTTAGAGGAGGGGCAGACCCAGTACTTC
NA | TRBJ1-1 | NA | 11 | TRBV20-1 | CSAPRDLEAFF | TGCAGTGCGCCCCGGGACCTTGAAGCTTTCTTT
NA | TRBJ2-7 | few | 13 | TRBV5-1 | CASSIMGSREQYF | TGCGCCAGCAGCATCATGGGGTCTCGCGAGCAGTACTTC
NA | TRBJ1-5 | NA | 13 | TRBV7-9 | CASSLKEDQPQHF | TGTGCCAGCAGTTTAAAGGAGGATCAGCCCCAGCATTTT
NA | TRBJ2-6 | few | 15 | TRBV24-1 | CATRDGRSGANVLTF | TGTGCCACCAGAGATGGGCGTAGTGGGGCCAACGTCCTGACTTTC
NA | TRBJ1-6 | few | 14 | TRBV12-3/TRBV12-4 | CASSLVGPEAPLHF | TGTGCCAGCAGTTTAGTAGGTCCGGAGGCACCCCTCCACTTT
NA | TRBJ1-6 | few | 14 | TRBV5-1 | CASSLSGYNSPLHF | TGCGCCAGCAGCTTGTCAGGTTACAATTCACCCCTCCACTTT
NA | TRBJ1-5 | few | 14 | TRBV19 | CASSIDRRNQPQHF | TGTGCCAGTAGTATCGACCGACGCAATCAGCCCCAGCATTTT
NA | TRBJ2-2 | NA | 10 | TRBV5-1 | CASNGRGLFF | TGCGCCAGCAACGGCAGGGGGCTGTTTTTT
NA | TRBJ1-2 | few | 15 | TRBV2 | CASSAATDPFYGYTF | TGTGCCAGCAGTGCGGCGACAGATCCATTCTATGGCTACACCTTC
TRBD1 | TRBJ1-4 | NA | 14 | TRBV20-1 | CSASLTGEAEKLLF | TGCAGTGCTAGCCTGACAGGGGAGGCTGAAAAACTGCTTTTT
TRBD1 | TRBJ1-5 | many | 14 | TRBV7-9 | CASSLGGQGQPQHF | TGTGCCAGCAGCTTAGGTGGACAGGGCCAGCCCCAGCATTTT
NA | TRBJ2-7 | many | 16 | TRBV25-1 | CASSEYVGGGTDEQYF | TGTGCCAGCAGTGAATATGTTGGAGGGGGCACGGACGAGCAGTACTTC
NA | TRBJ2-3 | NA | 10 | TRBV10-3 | CASGRHTQYF | TGTGCCAGCGGCCGCCATACGCAGTATTTT
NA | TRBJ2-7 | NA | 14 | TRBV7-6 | CASRDYTGTSEQYF | TGTGCCAGCAGAGATTACACAGGGACAAGTGAGCAGTACTTC
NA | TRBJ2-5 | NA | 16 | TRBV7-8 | CASSPSLRAAQETQYF | TGTGCCAGCAGCCCTTCCCTTAGAGCAGCCCAAGAGACCCAGTACTTC
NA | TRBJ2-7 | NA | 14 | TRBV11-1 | CASSGITGDYEQYF | TGTGCCAGCAGCGGTATCACAGGCGACTACGAGCAGTACTTC
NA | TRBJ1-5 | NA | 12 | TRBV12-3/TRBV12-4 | CASSLEGMPQHF | TGTGCCAGCAGTTTAGAAGGGATGCCCCAGCATTTT
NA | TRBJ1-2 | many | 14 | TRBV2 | CASSGNEGGDGYTF | TGTGCCAGCAGTGGGAACGAGGGCGGTGATGGCTACACCTTC
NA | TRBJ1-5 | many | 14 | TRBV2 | CASASGVGNQPQHF | TGTGCCAGCGCTAGCGGGGTGGGCAATCAGCCCCAGCATTTT
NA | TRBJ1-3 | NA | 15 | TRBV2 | CASSYGQGGGNTIYF | TGTGCCAGCAGTTACGGTCAGGGTGGAGGAAACACCATATATTTT
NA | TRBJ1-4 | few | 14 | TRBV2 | CASNRLWDGEKLFF | TGTGCCAGCAATCGACTCTGGGATGGCGAAAAACTGTTTTTT
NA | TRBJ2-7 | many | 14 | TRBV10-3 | CAISGEGDSYEQYF | TGTGCCATCAGTGGGGAAGGGGACTCCTACGAGCAGTACTTC
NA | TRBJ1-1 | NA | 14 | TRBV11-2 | CASLPRQGNTEAFF | TGTGCCAGCCTCCCTAGGCAAGGAAACACTGAAGCTTTCTTT
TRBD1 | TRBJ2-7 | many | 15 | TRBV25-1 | CASSESGQGHYEQYF | TGTGCCAGCAGTGAATCGGGACAGGGACACTACGAGCAGTACTTC
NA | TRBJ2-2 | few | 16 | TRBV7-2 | CASSLVVTLDSGELFF | TGCGCCAGCAGCTTGGTGGTGACACTGGACTCCGGGGAGCTGTTTTTT
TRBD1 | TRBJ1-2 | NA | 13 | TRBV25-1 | CAWMDRGDYGYTF | TGTGCCTGGATGGACAGGGGAGACTATGGCTACACCTTC
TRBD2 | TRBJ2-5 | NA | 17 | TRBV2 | CASRLLAGGRAQETQYF | TGTGCCAGCAGGCTACTAGCGGGAGGGCGCGCCCAAGAGACCCAGTACTTC
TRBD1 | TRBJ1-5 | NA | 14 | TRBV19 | CASSTMTGPQPQHF | TGTGCCAGTAGTACGATGACAGGGCCCCAACCCCAGCATTTT
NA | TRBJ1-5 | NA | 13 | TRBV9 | CASSVDGNQSQHF | TGTGCCAGCAGCGTGGACGGCAATCAGTCCCAGCATTTT
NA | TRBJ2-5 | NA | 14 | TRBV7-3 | CASSQVMGKETQYF | TGTGCCAGCAGCCAAGTAATGGGGAAAGAGACCCAGTACTTC
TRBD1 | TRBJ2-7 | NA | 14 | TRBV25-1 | CATAPRDSTYEQYF | TGTGCCACCGCACCCCGGGACAGCACCTACGAGCAGTACTTC
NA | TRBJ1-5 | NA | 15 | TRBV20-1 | CSARDQGGAVQPQHF | TGCAGTGCTAGAGATCAAGGGGGGGCTGTTCAGCCCCAGCATTTT
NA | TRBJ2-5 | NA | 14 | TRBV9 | CASSRQARQETQYF | TGTGCCAGCAGCCGCCAGGCGAGGCAAGAGACCCAGTACTTC
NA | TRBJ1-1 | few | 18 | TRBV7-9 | CASSLGRGKNNLNTEAFF | TGTGCCAGCAGCTTAGGCCGCGGGAAAAATAACCTGAACACTGAAGCTTTCTTT
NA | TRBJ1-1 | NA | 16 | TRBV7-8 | CASSPIRVFMNTEAFF | TGTGCCAGCAGCCCAATCAGGGTTTTCATGAACACTGAAGCTTTCTTT
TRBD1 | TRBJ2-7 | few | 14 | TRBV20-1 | CSARDWTGGREQYF | TGCAGTGCTAGAGATTGGACAGGGGGCCGAGAGCAGTACTTC
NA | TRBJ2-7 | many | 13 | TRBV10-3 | CAISESRAHEQYF | TGTGCCATCAGTGAGTCACGAGCCCACGAGCAGTACTTC
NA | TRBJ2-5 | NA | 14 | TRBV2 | CASSNPRGGETQYF | TGTGCCAGCAGTAACCCTCGGGGTGGGGAGACCCAGTACTTC
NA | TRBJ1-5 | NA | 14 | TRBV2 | CASSLGTSGRAQHF | TGTGCCAGCAGCTTGGGGACTAGCGGGAGGGCCCAGCATTTT
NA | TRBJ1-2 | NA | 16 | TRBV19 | CASRHGTGPSNYGYTF | TGTGCCAGTAGACACGGTACAGGTCCCTCTAACTATGGCTACACCTTC
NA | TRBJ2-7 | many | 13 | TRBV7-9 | CASTPGGNYEQYF | TGTGCCAGCACTCCTGGGGGAAACTACGAGCAGTACTTC
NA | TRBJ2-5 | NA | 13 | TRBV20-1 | CSARGSDQETQYF | TGCAGTGCTAGGGGGTCGGATCAAGAGACCCAGTACTTC
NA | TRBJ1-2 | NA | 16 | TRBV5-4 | CASSLGRSFLNYGYTF | TGTGCCAGCAGCTTGGGCAGGAGCTTTCTAAACTATGGCTACACCTTC
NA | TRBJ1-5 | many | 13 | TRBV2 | CASSDSYNQPQHF | TGTGCCAGCAGTGACAGCTACAATCAGCCCCAGCATTTT
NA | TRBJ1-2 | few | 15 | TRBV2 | CASSTEFGIVNGYTF | TGTGCCAGCAGTACGGAGTTTGGGATTGTGAATGGCTACACCTTC
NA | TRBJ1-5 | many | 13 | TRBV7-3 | CASSLTTGQPQHF | TGTGCCAGCAGCTTAACGACAGGACAGCCCCAGCATTTT
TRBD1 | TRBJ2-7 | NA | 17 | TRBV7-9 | CASSSDRAGTGGYEQYF | TGTGCCAGCAGCTCTGATCGGGCCGGGACAGGGGGTTACGAGCAGTACTTC
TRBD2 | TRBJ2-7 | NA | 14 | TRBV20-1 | CSARTSGGNYEQYF | TGCAGTGCTCGGACTAGCGGGGGAAACTACGAGCAGTACTTC